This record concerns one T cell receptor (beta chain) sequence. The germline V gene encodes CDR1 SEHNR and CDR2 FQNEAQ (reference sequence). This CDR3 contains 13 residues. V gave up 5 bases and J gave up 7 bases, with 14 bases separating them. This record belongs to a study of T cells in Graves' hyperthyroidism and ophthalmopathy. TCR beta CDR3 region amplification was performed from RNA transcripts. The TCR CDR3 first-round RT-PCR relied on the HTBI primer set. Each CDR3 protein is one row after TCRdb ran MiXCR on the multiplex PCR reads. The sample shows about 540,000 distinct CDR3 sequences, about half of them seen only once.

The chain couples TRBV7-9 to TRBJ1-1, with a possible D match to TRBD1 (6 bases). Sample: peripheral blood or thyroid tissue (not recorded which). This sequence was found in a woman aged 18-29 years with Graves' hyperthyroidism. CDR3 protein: CASSPKGGDEAFF. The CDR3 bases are TGTGCCAGCAGCCCTAAGGGGGGCGATGAAGCTTTCTTT.